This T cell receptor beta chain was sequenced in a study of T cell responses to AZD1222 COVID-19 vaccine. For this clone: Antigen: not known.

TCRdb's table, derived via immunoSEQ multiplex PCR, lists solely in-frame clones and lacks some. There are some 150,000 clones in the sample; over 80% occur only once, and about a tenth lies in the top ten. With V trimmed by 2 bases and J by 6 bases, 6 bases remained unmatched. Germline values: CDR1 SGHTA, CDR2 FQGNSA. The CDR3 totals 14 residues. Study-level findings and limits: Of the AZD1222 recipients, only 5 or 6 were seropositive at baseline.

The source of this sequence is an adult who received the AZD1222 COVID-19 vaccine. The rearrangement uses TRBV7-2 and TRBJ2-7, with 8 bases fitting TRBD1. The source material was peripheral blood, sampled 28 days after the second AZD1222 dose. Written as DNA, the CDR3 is TGTGCCAGCAGCTTACCCAGGGGGCGGGGCGAGCAGTACTTC. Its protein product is CASSLPRGRGEQYF.